This paragraph covers one T cell receptor (beta chain) sequence. The antigen is undetermined. The sample comes from a study of cytomegalovirus exposure and HLA in healthy donors. About the research overall: From donors who were HLA-typed, an early data release held around 80 million unique TCRs. Study outcomes and limitations: A previous analysis found most TCR beta V segments productive roughly 90% or roughly 30% of the time. One variant, a missense change in DCLRE1C, was linked in a later analysis to TCR beta V- and J-gene trimming.

Primers included in the PCR were 60 Vbeta and 13 Jbeta primers. The repertoire was sequenced with immunoSEQ multiplex PCR; TCRdb's copy has only in-frame clones and lacks some. The data show some 190,000 clones, around 80% seen once. The CDR3 totals 15 residues. Germline lookup yields CDR1 SGHKS and CDR2 YYEKEE (reference sequence). Trimming pared 0 bases from V and 2 bases from J, leaving 12 bases between. The chain has TRBV5-5 and TRBJ2-7, with D possibly TRBD2 on 6 matching bases. Sequences were obtained from PBMCs. This receptor was identified in a man aged 35 to 55 in good health and CMV-seropositive. CDR3 in DNA: TGTGCCAGCAGCTTGGGTGGTAGCGGCACCTACGAGCAGTACTTC. It encodes CASSLGGSGTYEQYF.